These 4 T cell receptor beta chains originate from one sample sequenced in a study of control samples from healthy donors and cancer patients. Sequencing was performed with immunoSEQ multiplex PCR; in TCRdb, only in-frame clones are kept and a portion is missing. The sample gives about 160,000 clones, roughly 93% of which show up once; under 7% is in the top ten. The specimen was blood. The receptors originated from a man aged 18 to 29 in good health.

This chain connects TRBV19 to TRBJ1-4; D not resolved. V was shortened by 2 bases and J by 1 base, with 11 bases between the two germline ends. The length of the CDR3 is 16 residues. Germline V gene lookup returns CDR1 LNHDA and CDR2 SQIVND (reference sequence). This CDR3 reads CASSILSGETNEKLFF. For the CDR3, the DNA is TGTGCCAGTAGTATACTCTCTGGGGAAACTAATGAAAAACTGTTTTTT.

The chain is built from TRBV18 and TRBJ1-1, with D possibly matching TRBD1 (5 bases). This CDR3 is built from 14 residues. V was shortened by 2 bases and J by 1 base, with 8 bases between the two germline ends. Germline CDR1 KGHSH, CDR2 LQKENI. The CDR3 DNA sequence: TGTGCCAGCTCACCAAAAGGGGAGAACACTGAAGCTTTCTTT. Residues: CASSPKGENTEAFF.

V usage is TRBV3-1 (or the pseudogene TRBV3-2) and J usage is TRBJ2-1; no clear D gene. The germline V gene encodes CDR1 LGHDT and CDR2 YNNKEL (reference sequence). V was clipped by 0 bases and J by 10 bases, with 13 bases between them. This CDR3 is built from 14 residues. CDR3 in amino acids: CASSQDSKSLEQFF. CDR3 nucleotides: TGTGCCAGCAGCCAAGATAGTAAGTCACTCGAGCAGTTCTTC.

V is TRBV29-1 and J is TRBJ1-2; the D gene is possibly TRBD1 (6 bases). The V gene's germline CDR1 is SQVTM and CDR2 ANQGSEA. The CDR3 loop spans 12 amino acids. The V end was cut by 6 bases, the J end by 1 base, with 9 bases between. The CDR3 loop is CSVGQSNYGYTF. In DNA form, the CDR3 reads TGCAGCGTAGGACAGAGTAACTATGGCTACACCTTC. Based on the CDR3 plus reference TRBV29-1 and TRBJ1-2, the full variable domain is SAVISQKPSRDICQRGTSLTIQCQVDSQVTMMFWYRQQPGQSLTLIATANQGSEATYESGFVIDKFPISRPNLTFSTLTVSNMSPEDSSIYLCSVGQSNYGYTFGSGTRLTVV.